This TCR beta chain stems from a study of blood T cell repertoires in COVID-19. V lost 3 bases and J lost 6; bases outside the gene matches: 10. The CDR3 spans 15 residues. The V gene's germline CDR1 is MNHEY and CDR2 SMNVEV (reference sequence). Original methodology: Amplifying reference gene primers gave estimates of nucleated cell counts. Libraries were prepared by immunoSEQ multiplex PCR; TCRdb keeps only in-frame clonotypes and omits some of them. V and J calls and clone size are as listed in that table; D and trimming were resolved from the DNA. The sample holds about 150,000 clones, around 81% seen once. Individuals aged about 18 to 95 years were recruited from about two dozen US areas. Participant-given clinical history determined each cohort assignment.

The chain employs TRBV27 and TRBJ2-7; 8 nucleotides agree with TRBD2. The sequencing sample was made of PBMCs or T cells enriched from blood (not recorded which). The sequence came from a woman aged 40 to 55 who had recovered from COVID-19. CDR3 in DNA: TGTGCCAGCAGTTTTCGGCGCGGACTAGCAAGCGAGCAGTACTTC. The encoded protein is CASSFRRGLASEQYF.